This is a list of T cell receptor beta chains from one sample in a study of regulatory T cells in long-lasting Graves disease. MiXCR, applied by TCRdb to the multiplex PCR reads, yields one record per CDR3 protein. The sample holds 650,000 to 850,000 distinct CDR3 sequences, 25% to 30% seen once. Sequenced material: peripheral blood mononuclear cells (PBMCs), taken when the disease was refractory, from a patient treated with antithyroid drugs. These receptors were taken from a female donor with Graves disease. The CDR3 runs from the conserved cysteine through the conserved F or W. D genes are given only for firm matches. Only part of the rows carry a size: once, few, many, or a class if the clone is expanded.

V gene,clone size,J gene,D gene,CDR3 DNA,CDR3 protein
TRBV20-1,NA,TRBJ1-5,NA,TGCAGTGCTAGTAGGGCAGGGGCCCAAGGCCAGCCCCAGCATTTT,CSASRAGAQGQPQHF
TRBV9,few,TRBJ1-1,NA,TGTGCCAGCAGCCCCTTGACGAACACTGAAGCTTTCTTT,CASSPLTNTEAFF
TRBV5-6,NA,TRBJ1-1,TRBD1,TGTGCCAGCAGCCTGGACAGGGGGTTTCTCACTGAAGCTTTCTTT,CASSLDRGFLTEAFF
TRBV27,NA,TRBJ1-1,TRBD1,TGTGCCAGCAGATGGACAGGGAGCACTGAAGCTTTCTTT,CASRWTGSTEAFF
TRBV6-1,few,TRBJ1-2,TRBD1,TGTGCCAGCAAGAGACAGGGTTTAGACTATGGCTACACCTTC,CASKRQGLDYGYTF
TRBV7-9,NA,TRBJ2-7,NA,TGTGCCAGCAGGTTTGGTTCGTACGAGCAGTACTTC,CASRFGSYEQYF
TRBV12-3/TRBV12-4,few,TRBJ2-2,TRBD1,TGTGCCAGCAGTCCACAGGGGACCGCCGGGGAGCTGTTTTTT,CASSPQGTAGELFF
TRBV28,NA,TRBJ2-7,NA,TGTGCCAGCAGTTTAAGAGGGGTGGGGGGCGAGCAGTACTTC,CASSLRGVGGEQYF
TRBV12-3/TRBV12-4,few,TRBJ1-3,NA,TGTGCCAGCACCACCATTGAGGGCTATTCCTCTGGAAACACCATATATTTT,CASTTIEGYSSGNTIYF
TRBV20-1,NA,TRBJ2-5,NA,TGCAGTGCTAGGCGCGGAATCCAAGAGACCCAGTACTTC,CSARRGIQETQYF
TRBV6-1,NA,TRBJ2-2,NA,TGTGCCAGCAGTCGGGTCCCCGGGGAGCTGTTTTTT,CASSRVPGELFF
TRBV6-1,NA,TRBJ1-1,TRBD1,TGTGCCAGCAGGGAAAGACAGGGGGGCCTTAACACTGAAGCTTTCTTT,CASRERQGGLNTEAFF
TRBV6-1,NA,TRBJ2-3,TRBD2,TGTGCCAGCAGTGAAGGCCTAGCGGGAGTGGATACGCAGTATTTT,CASSEGLAGVDTQYF
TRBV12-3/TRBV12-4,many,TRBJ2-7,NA,TGTGCCAGCAGTCTCAGGGGGAGGGAGGGAGTGGGTTACGAGCAGTACTTC,CASSLRGREGVGYEQYF